This is a list of T cell receptor beta chains from one sample in a study of T cell responses to AZD1222 COVID-19 vaccine. Assay: immunoSEQ multiplex PCR; the TCRdb copy retains only in-frame clones and omits some. The data show approximately 50,000 clones, approximately 89% seen once. Here the sequenced sample was peripheral blood, taken on day 0 of MenACWY control vaccination. All receptors derive from an adult in good health. The CDR3 runs from the conserved cysteine through the conserved F or W. The D gene is left open where the match is weak. The size field is filled for only some rows; it gives once, few, many or a size class.

>TRBV3-1/TRBV3-2|TRBJ1-1|.|.|15
CASSPRRGPNTEAFF
TGTGCCAGCAGCCCCCGGAGGGGCCCGAACACTGAAGCTTTCTTT
>TRBV4-1|TRBJ1-4|medium-sized|TRBD1|15
CASSEGTATNEKLFF
TGCGCCAGCAGCGAAGGGACAGCAACTAATGAAAAACTGTTTTTT
>TRBV2|TRBJ1-1|.|.|13
CASSETENTEAFF
TGTGCCAGCAGTGAGACAGAGAACACTGAAGCTTTCTTT
>TRBV7-9|TRBJ2-3|once|.|12
CASSLLTDTQYF
TGTGCCAGCAGCCTCCTCACAGATACGCAGTATTTT
>TRBV11-2|TRBJ2-7|.|TRBD1|15
CASSPTGTATYEQYF
TGTGCCAGCAGCCCTACCGGGACAGCGACCTACGAGCAGTACTTC
>TRBV9|TRBJ2-1|.|.|17
CASSPRGNPGTYNEQFF
TGTGCCAGCAGCCCTCGGGGCAATCCTGGAACCTACAATGAGCAGTTCTTC
>TRBV19|TRBJ1-6|.|.|14
CASSINRVDSPLHF
TGTGCCAGTAGTATAAACAGGGTGGATTCACCCCTCCACTTT
>TRBV15|TRBJ2-3|.|TRBD2|14
CATSRFPGGDTQYF
TGTGCCACCTCTCGGTTCCCGGGGGGGGATACGCAGTATTTT
>TRBV10-3|TRBJ1-1|.|.|13
CAIRLTLGTEAFF
TGTGCCATCAGACTTACTCTGGGGACTGAAGCTTTCTTT
>TRBV5-1|TRBJ2-1|.|.|13
CASSIGSYNEQFF
TGCGCCAGCAGCATAGGCAGCTACAATGAGCAGTTCTTC